The 7 T cell receptor beta chains below come from one sample, sequenced in a study of blood T cell repertoires in COVID-19. The table came from immunoSEQ multiplex PCR; TCRdb's copy has only in-frame clones and leaves some out. Of about 440,000 clones in the sample, around 91% were seen once. The sequencing input was PBMCs or T cells enriched from blood (not recorded which). The receptors originated from a man younger than 35 who had recovered from COVID-19.

The chain employs TRBV10-1 and TRBJ1-6, with 7 bases matching TRBD1. The V and J ends lost 8 bases and 8 bases, in that order; junction bases with no gene match: 6. CDR1 is WNHNN and CDR2 is SYGVQD in the germline V gene (reference sequence). CDR3 length equals 13 residues. The CDR3 DNA reads as TGCGCCAGCGCGGGACAGCCTGATTCACCCCTCCACTTT. Encoded protein: CASAGQPDSPLHF.

The genes are TRBV5-1 and TRBJ2-1; 11 bases are shared with TRBD2. This CDR3 comprises 16 residues. Germline loops: CDR1 SGHRS, CDR2 YFSETQ. V was clipped by 3 bases and J by 2 bases; unmatched bases: 4. CDR3 amino acids: CASSSTSGEPYNEQFF. CDR3 in DNA: TGCGCCAGCAGCTCGACTAGCGGGGAACCCTACAATGAGCAGTTCTTC.

CDR3 in amino acids: CASSPRDSEAFF. The CDR3 bases are TGTGCCAGCAGCCCAAGGGACAGTGAAGCTTTCTTT. The chain carries TRBV11-2 and TRBJ1-1; 7 bases agree with TRBD1. Trimming cost V 5 bases and J 7 bases; bases outside gene matches: 4. Germline V gene sequence: CDR1 SGHAT, CDR2 FQNNGV. The CDR3 is made up of 12 amino acids.

The chain combines TRBV20-1 with TRBJ1-1, with D perhaps matching TRBD1 (6 bases). CDR1 DFQATT and CDR2 SNEGSKA come from the germline V gene (reference sequence). The CDR3 contains 11 residues. The V gene lost 2 bases and the J gene lost 8 bases, with 9 bases spanning the gap. CDR3 coding DNA: TGCAGTGCTAGACCAGGGGACGAAGCTTTCTTT. As protein: CSARPGDEAFF.

CDR3 in DNA: TGTGCCAGTAGTATTAGAGGGCAGACTGCGGAAAAACTGTTTTTT. This gives the protein CASSIRGQTAEKLFF. J is TRBJ1-4 and V is TRBV19; no clear D gene. Germline values: CDR1 LNHDA, CDR2 SQIVND (reference sequence). The CDR3 runs 15 residues. Trimming removed 3 bases at V and 8 bases at J, with 16 bases between.

This chain connects TRBV7-2 to TRBJ2-7, with a possible D match to TRBD2 (6 bases). The CDR3 is 15 amino acids. V shed 2 bases and J shed 7 bases, with 18 bases lying between them. Germline V gene lookup returns CDR1 SGHTA and CDR2 FQGNSA. CDR3 sequence (DNA): TGTGCCAGCAGCTTAAACTACCCTGGGGCGGGGGAGCAGTACTTC. It yields the protein CASSLNYPGAGEQYF.

The chain recombines TRBV10-3 with TRBJ1-2; D gene ambiguous. CDR1 ENHRY and CDR2 SYGVKD come from the germline V gene. Trimming took 9 bases from V and 2 from J, leaving 7 bases between them. The CDR3 extends over 11 amino acids. CDR3 DNA: TGTGCCATACGGGGAAACTATGGCTACACCTTC. It is translated as CAIRGNYGYTF.